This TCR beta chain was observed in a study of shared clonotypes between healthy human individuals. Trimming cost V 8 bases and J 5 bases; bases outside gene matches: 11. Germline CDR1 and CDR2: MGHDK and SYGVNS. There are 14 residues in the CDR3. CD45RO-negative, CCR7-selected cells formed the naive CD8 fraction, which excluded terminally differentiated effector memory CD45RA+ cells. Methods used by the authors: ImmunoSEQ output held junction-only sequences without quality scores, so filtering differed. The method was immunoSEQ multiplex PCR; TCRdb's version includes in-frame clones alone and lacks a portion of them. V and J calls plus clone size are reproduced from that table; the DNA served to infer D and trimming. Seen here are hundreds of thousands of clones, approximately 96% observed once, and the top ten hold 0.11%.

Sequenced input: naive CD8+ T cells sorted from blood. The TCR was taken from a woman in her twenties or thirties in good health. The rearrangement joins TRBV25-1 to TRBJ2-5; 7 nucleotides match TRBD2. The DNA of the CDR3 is TGTGCCAGCCGGGAGGTTGGGTTTCAGGAGACCCAGTACTTC. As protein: CASREVGFQETQYF.